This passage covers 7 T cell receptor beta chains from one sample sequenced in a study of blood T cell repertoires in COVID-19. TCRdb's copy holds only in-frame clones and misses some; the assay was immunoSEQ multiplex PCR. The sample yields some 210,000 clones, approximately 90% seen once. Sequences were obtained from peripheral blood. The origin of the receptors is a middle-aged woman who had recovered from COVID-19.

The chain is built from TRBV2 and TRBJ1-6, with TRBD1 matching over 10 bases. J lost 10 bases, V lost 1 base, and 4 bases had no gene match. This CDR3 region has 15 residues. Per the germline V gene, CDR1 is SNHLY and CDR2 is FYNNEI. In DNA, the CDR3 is TGTGCCAGCAGTGAAGGGGGGACAGGGGTCTCACCCCTCCACTTT. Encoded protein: CASSEGGTGVSPLHF.

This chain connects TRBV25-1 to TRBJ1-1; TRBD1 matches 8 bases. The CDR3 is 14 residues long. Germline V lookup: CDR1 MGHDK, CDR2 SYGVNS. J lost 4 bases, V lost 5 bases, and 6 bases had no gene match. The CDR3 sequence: CASSNTGGVTEAFF. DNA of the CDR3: TGTGCCAGCAGTAATACAGGGGGTGTCACTGAAGCTTTCTTT.

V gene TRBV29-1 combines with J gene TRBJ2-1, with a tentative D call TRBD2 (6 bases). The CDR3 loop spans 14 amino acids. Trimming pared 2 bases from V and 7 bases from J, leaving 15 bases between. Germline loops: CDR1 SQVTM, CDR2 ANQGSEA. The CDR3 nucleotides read TGCAGCGTTGAATTAAGGGGCGGGATAAATGAGCAGTTCTTC. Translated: CSVELRGGINEQFF.

The CDR3 here is CATATGPYSGNTIYF. The CDR3 bases are TGTGCCACCGCAACAGGGCCCTACTCTGGAAACACCATATATTTT. The chain joins TRBV19 to TRBJ1-3, with a possible D match to TRBD1 (6 bases). V was clipped by 10 bases and J by 0 bases, with 16 bases between them. The germline V gene has CDR1 LNHDA and CDR2 SQIVND (reference sequence). The CDR3 contains 15 residues. Together with reference TRBV19 and TRBJ1-3, the CDR3 gives the full variable domain: DGGITQSPKYLFRKEGQNVTLSCEQNLNHDAMYWYRQDPGQGLRLIYYSQIVNDFQKGDIAEGYSVSREKKESFPLTVTSAQKNPTAFYLCATATGPYSGNTIYFGEGSWLTVV.

The CDR3 reads CASSPGRNEQFF. The CDR3 nucleotides are TGTGCCAGCAGCCCGGGGAGGAATGAGCAGTTCTTC. The chain uses TRBV3-1 (or the pseudogene TRBV3-2) and TRBJ2-1; the D gene is possibly TRBD2 (6 bases). Germline CDR1 and CDR2: LGHDT and YNNKEL (reference sequence). The V and J ends lost 4 bases and 7 bases respectively, with 8 bases between them. The CDR3 is made up of 12 amino acids.

CDR3 in amino acids: CASSQGTREADTQYF. The CDR3 DNA reads as TGTGCCAGCAGCCAAGGGACTAGGGAAGCGGATACGCAGTATTTT. The chain is built from TRBV14 and TRBJ2-3, with 7 nucleotides matching TRBD2. Per germline, CDR1 SGHDN and CDR2 FVKESK. The ends lost 1 base at V and 6 bases at J; junction bases unmatched: 7. The CDR3 totals 15 residues.

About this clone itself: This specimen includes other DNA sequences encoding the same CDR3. In nucleotides, the CDR3 is TGTGCCAGCAGTGCAGGCCAGGGAGGCACCGGGGAGCTGTTTTTT. This encodes CASSAGQGGTGELFF. This rearrangement joins TRBV2 to TRBJ2-2; TRBD2 is a possible D gene (6 bases). The germline gives CDR1 SNHLY, CDR2 FYNNEI. CDR3 size: 15 residues. Trimming left V 4 bases short and J 4 bases short, with 13 bases between.